This T cell receptor beta chain was retrieved from a study of early T cells in non-severe SARS-CoV-2 infection. Overall study context: RNA in bulk from unsorted whole blood was sequenced, and chains were unpaired.

The V gene's germline CDR1 is ENHRY and CDR2 SYGVKD. The CDR3 covers 15 residues. V was clipped by 4 bases and J by 0 bases; unmatched bases: 1. Individual cDNA molecules carried attached unique molecular identifiers. TCRdb re-called the 5' RACE reads through MiXCR, storing one row per CDR3 protein. The sample comprises about 72,000 distinct CDR3 sequences, around 9.1% of which are singletons, and 7.6% rests with the top ten. This specimen consisted of whole blood, obtained at baseline. The clonotype was recovered from an adult who was a healthcare worker with PCR-confirmed SARS-CoV-2 infection or an uninfected control (not recorded which). The chain has TRBV10-3 and TRBJ2-7, with 12 nucleotides matching TRBD2. The CDR3 reads CAISGTSGTSYEQYF. In DNA, the CDR3 is TGTGCCATCAGTGGGACTAGCGGGACCTCCTACGAGCAGTACTTC.